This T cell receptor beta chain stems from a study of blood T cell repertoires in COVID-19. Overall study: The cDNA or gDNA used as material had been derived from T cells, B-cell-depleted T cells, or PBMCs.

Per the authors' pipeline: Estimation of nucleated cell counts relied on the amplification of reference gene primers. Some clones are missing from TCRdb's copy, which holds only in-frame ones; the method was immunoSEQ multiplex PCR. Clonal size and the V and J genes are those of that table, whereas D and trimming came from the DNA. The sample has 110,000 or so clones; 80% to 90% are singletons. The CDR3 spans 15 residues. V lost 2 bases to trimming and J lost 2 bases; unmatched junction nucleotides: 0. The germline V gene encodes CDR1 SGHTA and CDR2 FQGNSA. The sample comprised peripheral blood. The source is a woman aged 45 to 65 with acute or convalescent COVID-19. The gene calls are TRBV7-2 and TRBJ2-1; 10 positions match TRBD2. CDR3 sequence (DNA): TGTGCCAGCAGCTTACTAGCGGGGGCCTACAATGAGCAGTTCTTC. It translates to CASSLLAGAYNEQFF.